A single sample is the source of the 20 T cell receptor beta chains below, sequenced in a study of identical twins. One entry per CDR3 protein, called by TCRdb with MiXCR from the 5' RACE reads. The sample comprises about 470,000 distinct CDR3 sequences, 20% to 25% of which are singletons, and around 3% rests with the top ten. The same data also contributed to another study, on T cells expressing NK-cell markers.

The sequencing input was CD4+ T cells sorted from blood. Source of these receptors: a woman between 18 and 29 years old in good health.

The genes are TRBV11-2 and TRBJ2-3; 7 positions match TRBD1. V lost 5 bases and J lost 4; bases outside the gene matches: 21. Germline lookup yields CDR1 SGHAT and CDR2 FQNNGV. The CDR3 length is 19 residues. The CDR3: CASSPTEQTGTVHSDTQYF. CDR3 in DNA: TGTGCCAGCAGCCCAACTGAACAGACCGGGACAGTACACTCAGATACGCAGTATTTT.

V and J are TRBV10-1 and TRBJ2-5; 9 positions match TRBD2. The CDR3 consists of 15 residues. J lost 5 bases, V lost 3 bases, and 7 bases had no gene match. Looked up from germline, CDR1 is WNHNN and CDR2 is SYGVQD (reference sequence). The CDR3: CASSDRAGGRETQYF. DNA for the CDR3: TGCGCCAGCAGTGATAGAGCGGGAGGTCGGGAGACCCAGTACTTC.

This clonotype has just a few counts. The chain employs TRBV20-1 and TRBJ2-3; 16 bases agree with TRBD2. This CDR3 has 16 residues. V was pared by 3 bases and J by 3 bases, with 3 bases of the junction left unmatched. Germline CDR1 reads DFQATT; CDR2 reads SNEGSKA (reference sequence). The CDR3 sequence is CSARGTSGRETDTQYF. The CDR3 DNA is TGCAGTGCTAGGGGGACTAGCGGGAGGGAAACAGATACGCAGTATTTT.

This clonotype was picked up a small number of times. The CDR3 DNA follows: TGTGCCAGCAGTGATTCGACAGTCATGAACACTGAAGCTTTCTTT. Protein sequence: CASSDSTVMNTEAFF. The gene calls are TRBV2 and TRBJ1-1; D may be TRBD1 (5 bases). The CDR3 extends over 15 amino acids. With 3 bases removed from V and 0 bases from J, the gap between germline ends came to 11 bases. Germline CDR1 and CDR2: SNHLY and FYNNEI.

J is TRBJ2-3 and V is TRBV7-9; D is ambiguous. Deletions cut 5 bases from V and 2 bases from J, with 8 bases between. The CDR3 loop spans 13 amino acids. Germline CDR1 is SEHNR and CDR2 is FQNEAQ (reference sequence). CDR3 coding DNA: TGTGCCAGCAGCCGCGTCACCACAGATACGCAGTATTTT. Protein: CASSRVTTDTQYF.

The CDR3 loop reads CASSLYQGNEQFF. In DNA form, the CDR3 reads TGTGCCAGCAGTTTATATCAAGGGAATGAGCAGTTCTTC. The chain joins TRBV27 to TRBJ2-1; D gene unclear. Trimming removed 1 base from V and 7 bases from J, with 8 bases in between. This CDR3 is 13 amino acids long. From germline, CDR1 is MNHEY and CDR2 SMNVEV (reference sequence).

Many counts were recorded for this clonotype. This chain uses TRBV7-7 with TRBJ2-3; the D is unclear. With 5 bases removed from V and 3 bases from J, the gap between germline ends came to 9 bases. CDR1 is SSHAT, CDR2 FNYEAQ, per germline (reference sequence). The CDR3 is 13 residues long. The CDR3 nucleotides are TGTGCCAGCAGCGCATCAAGAACAGATACGCAGTATTTT. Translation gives CASSASRTDTQYF.

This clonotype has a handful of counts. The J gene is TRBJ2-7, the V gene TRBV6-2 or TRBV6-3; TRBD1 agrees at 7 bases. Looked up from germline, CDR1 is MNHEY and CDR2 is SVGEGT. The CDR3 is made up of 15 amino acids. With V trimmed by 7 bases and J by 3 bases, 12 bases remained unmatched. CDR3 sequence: CASKPTRDSFYEQYF. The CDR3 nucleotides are TGTGCCAGCAAACCGACCCGGGACAGTTTCTACGAGCAGTACTTC.

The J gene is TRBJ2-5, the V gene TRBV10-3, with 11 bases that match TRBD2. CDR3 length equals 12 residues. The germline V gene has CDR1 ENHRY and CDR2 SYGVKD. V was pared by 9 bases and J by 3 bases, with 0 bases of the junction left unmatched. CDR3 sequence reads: CAMGLAEETQYF. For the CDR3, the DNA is TGTGCCATGGGACTAGCGGAAGAGACCCAGTACTTC.

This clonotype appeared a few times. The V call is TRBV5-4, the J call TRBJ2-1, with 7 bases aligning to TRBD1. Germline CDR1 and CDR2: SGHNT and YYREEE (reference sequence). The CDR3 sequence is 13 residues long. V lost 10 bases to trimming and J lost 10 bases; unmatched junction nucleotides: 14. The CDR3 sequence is CASRVDPQGEQFF. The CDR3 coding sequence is TGTGCCTCCCGTGTTGATCCACAGGGGGAGCAGTTCTTC.

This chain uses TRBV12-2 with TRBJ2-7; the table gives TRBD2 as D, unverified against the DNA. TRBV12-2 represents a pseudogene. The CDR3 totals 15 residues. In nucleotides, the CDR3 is TGTGCAAGTCGCTTAGGAGCGGGAGAGCGCTACGAGCAGTACTTC. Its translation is CASRLGAGERYEQYF.

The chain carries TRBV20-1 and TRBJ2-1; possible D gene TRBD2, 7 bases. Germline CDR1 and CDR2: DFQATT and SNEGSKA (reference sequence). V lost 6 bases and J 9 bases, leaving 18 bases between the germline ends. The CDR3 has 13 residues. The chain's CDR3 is CSALPGGVGEQFF. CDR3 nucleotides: TGCAGTGCCCTACCGGGGGGCGTGGGTGAGCAGTTCTTC.

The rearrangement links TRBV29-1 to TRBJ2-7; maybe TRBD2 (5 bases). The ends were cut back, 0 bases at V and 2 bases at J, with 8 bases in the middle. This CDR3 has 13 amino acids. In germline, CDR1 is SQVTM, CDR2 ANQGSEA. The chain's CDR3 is CSVEEGDTYEQYF. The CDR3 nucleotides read TGCAGCGTTGAAGAGGGAGACACCTACGAGCAGTACTTC.

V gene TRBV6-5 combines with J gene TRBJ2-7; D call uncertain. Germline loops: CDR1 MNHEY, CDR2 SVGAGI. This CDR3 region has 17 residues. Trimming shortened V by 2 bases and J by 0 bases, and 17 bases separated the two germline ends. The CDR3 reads CASSYTREWASSYEQYF. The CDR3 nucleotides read TGTGCCAGCAGTTACACTCGCGAGTGGGCTAGCTCCTACGAGCAGTACTTC.

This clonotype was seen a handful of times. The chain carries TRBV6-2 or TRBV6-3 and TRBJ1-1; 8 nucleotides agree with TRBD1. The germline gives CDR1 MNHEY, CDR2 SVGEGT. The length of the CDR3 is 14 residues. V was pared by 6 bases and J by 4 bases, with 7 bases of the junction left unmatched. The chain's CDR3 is CASRNQGAGTEAFF. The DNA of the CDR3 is TGTGCCAGCAGAAACCAGGGGGCGGGCACTGAAGCTTTCTTT.

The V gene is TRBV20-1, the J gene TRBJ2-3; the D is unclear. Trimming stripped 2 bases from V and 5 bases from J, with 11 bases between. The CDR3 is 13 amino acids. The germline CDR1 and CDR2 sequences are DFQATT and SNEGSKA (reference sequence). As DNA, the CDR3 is TGCAGTGCTAGACCCCCCCCACAAGATACGCAGTATTTT. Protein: CSARPPPQDTQYF.

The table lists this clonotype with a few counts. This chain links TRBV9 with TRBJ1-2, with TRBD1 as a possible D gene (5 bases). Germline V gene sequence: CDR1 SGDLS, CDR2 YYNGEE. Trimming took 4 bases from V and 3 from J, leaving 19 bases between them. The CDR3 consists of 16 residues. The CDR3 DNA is TGTGCCAGCAGCCTGCGACAGACCACGACCTACTATGGCTACACCTTC. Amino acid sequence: CASSLRQTTTYYGYTF. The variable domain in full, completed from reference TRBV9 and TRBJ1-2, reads DSGVTQTPKHLITATGQRVTLRCSPRSGDLSVYWYQQSLDQGLQFLIQYYNGEERAKGNILERFSAQQFPDLHSELNLSSLELGDSALYFCASSLRQTTTYYGYTFGSGTRLTVV.

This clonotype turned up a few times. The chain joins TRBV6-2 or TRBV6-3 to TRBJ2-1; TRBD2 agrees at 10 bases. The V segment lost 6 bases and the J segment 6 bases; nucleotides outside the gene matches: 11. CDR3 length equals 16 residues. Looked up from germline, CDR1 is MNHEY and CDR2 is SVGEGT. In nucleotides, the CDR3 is TGTGCCAGCAGATTCTTTACTAGCGGGATAGGCAATGAGCAGTTCTTC. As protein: CASRFFTSGIGNEQFF.

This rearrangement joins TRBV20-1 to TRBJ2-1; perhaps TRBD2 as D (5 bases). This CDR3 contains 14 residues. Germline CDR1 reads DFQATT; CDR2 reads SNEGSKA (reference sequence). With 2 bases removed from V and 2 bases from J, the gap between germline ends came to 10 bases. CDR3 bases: TGCAGTGCTAGAAAAGCGGCCACCTACAATGAGCAGTTCTTC. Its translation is CSARKAATYNEQFF.

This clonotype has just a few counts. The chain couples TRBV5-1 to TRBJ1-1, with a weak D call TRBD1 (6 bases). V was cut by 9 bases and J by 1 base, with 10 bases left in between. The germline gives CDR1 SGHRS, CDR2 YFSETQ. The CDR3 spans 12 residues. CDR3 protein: CATRGQNTEAFF. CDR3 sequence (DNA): TGCGCCACCAGGGGACAGAACACTGAAGCTTTCTTT.